The 26 T cell receptor beta chains below were found in one sample sequenced in a study of Graves' ophthalmopathy and Graves' hyperthyroidism. Amplified material comprised TCR beta CDR3 regions derived from RNA transcripts. An initial RT-PCR round employing HTBI primers preceded a second-round multiplex PCR. TCRdb used MiXCR to reprocess the multiplex PCR reads, holding one entry per CDR3 protein. The sample records 1 million to 1.3 million distinct CDR3 sequences, less than 45% being singletons. The source material was peripheral blood or thyroid tissue (not recorded which). The receptors were sampled from an adult man with Graves' hyperthyroidism.

The chain carries TRBV14 and TRBJ2-7; the match to TRBD2 covers 7 bases. Germline V gene lookup returns CDR1 SGHDN and CDR2 FVKESK. The CDR3 contains 16 residues. V dropped 1 base and J dropped 1; count of bases not matched to a gene: 7. The CDR3 nucleotides read TGTGCCAGCAGCCAAGGCCCTAGCGGTAATTCCTACGAGCAGTACTTC. As protein: CASSQGPSGNSYEQYF.

In its sample, this clonotype was seen a few times. V and J are TRBV7-9 and TRBJ1-3; possibly TRBD1 for D (5 bases). CDR1 is SEHNR and CDR2 is FQNEAQ in the germline V gene (reference sequence). The CDR3 extends over 11 amino acids. CDR3 sequence reads: CVQGAGNTIYF. DNA for the CDR3: TGTGTCCAAGGGGCTGGAAACACCATATATTTT.

To note about this clonotype: A read error is possible here, since a much larger clone lies one base away. J is TRBJ2-7 and V is TRBV2; unclear D gene. The length of the CDR3 is 13 residues. Germline V gene data show CDR1 as SNHLY and CDR2 as FYNNEI. The CDR3 sequence: CAGSRFRDYEQYF. In nucleotides, the CDR3 is TGTGCCGGCAGCCGCTTTAGGGACTACGAGCAGTACTTC.

This clonotype was seen only a few times. The chain couples TRBV12-3 or TRBV12-4 to TRBJ2-3, with TRBD2 matching 9 bases. The J segment lost 1 base and the V segment lost 8 bases, leaving 4 bases of the junction unmatched. The CDR3 is 14 residues long. The CDR3 bases are TGTGCCAGCGCTCGGACTAGCGGCACAGATACGCAGTATTTT. Its translation is CASARTSGTDTQYF.

V and J are TRBV7-9 and TRBJ2-5; no definite D call. The CDR3 sequence is 14 residues long. V was clipped by 5 bases and J by 5 bases, with 15 bases between them. Germline assignment: CDR1 SEHNR and CDR2 FQNEAQ (reference sequence). CDR3 bases: TGTGCCAGCAGCATACGACTCGACGGGGAGACCCAGTACTTC. Protein: CASSIRLDGETQYF.

This clonotype was seen ten or more times. The chain employs TRBV2 and TRBJ2-5, with D unclear. The CDR3 consists of 12 residues. V was pared by 7 bases and J by 4 bases, with 10 bases between. CDR1 SNHLY and CDR2 FYNNEI come from the germline V gene. The CDR3 spells CASIQVGETQYF. CDR3 sequence (DNA): TGTGCCAGCATCCAGGTGGGAGAGACCCAGTACTTC.

Details on this clonotype: This may come from a read error, since a much larger clone is one base off. The rearrangement joins TRBV10-3 to TRBJ1-2; unclear D gene. The CDR3 runs 11 residues. The germline V gene encodes CDR1 ENHRY and CDR2 SYGVKD. The CDR3 loop is CASSYPTSYTF. CDR3 in DNA: TGTGCCAGCAGTTACCCCACGAGCTACACCTTC.

The sample holds a few counts of this clonotype. The rearrangement uses TRBV20-1 and TRBJ2-7; D call uncertain. In germline, CDR1 is DFQATT, CDR2 SNEGSKA (reference sequence). The CDR3 sequence is 14 residues long. Trimming cost V 5 bases and J 2 bases, with 16 bases left between them. This chain's CDR3 is CSAPDARVTYEQYF. The CDR3 DNA follows: TGCAGTGCTCCGGACGCCCGCGTGACCTACGAGCAGTACTTC.

V usage is TRBV20-1 and J usage is TRBJ2-5, with D tentatively TRBD2 (7 bases). Germline V gene data show CDR1 as DFQATT and CDR2 as SNEGSKA (reference sequence). V gave up 1 base and J gave up 9 bases, with 18 bases separating them. The CDR3 loop spans 14 amino acids. Written as DNA, the CDR3 is TGCAGTGCTAGAGCCAGGGGAGGGAATCAGCCCCAGTACTTC. Its protein is CSARARGGNQPQYF.

V gene TRBV20-1 combines with J gene TRBJ1-6, with D possibly being TRBD1 (6 bases). Germline V CDR1 and CDR2: DFQATT, SNEGSKA (reference sequence). V gave up 0 bases and J gave up 5 bases, with 17 bases separating them. CDR3 length: 17 residues. Here the CDR3 DNA reads TGCAGTGCTAGAGATGGGACAACAAATTTCAATAATTCACCCCTCCACTTT. The encoded protein is CSARDGTTNFNNSPLHF.

The CDR3 loop reads CASRGTGDTNYGYTF. In DNA, the CDR3 is TGTGCCAGCAGAGGGACAGGGGATACTAACTATGGCTACACCTTC. The rearrangement links TRBV2 to TRBJ1-2; 10 bases agree with TRBD1. The junction had 4 bases not matched to a gene; V was cut back by 6 bases and J by 0 bases. CDR3 size: 15 residues. Germline CDR1 is SNHLY and CDR2 is FYNNEI.

This chain connects TRBV29-1 to TRBJ2-7; TRBD2 is a possible D gene (5 bases). CDR3 length equals 10 residues. Germline V gene data show CDR1 as SQVTM and CDR2 as ANQGSEA. Trimming took 7 bases from V and 2 from J, leaving 6 bases between them. The CDR3 protein is CSGETYEQYF. The CDR3 DNA is TGCAGCGGGGAGACCTACGAGCAGTACTTC.

The J gene is TRBJ2-7, the V gene TRBV20-1; 8 positions agree with TRBD2. With 0 bases clipped from V and 7 bases from J, the junction kept 5 bases outside the gene matches. Germline values: CDR1 DFQATT, CDR2 SNEGSKA (reference sequence). CDR3 length: 13 amino acids. The chain's CDR3 is CSARDSGVFEQYF. CDR3 DNA: TGCAGTGCTAGAGATAGCGGGGTTTTTGAGCAGTACTTC.

A word on this clonotype: This may be a read error, as it is one base from a much larger clone. The rearrangement uses TRBV11-2 and TRBJ2-7, with D maybe TRBD2 (6 bases). This CDR3 has 16 residues. Germline loops: CDR1 SGHAT, CDR2 FQNNGV. V lost 4 bases to trimming and J lost 2 bases, with 18 bases between them. CDR3 sequence: CASSSLGSGGAYEQYF. DNA of the CDR3: TGTGCCAGCAGCTCCCTAGGTAGCGGAGGGGCCTACGAGCAGTACTTC.

This sequence joins TRBV25-1 and TRBJ2-2; no firm D call. The CDR3 consists of 12 residues. Germline CDR1 and CDR2: MGHDK and SYGVNS. V lost 6 bases and J 6 bases, leaving 8 bases between the germline ends. CDR3 region: CASSGIPGELFF. CDR3 in DNA: TGTGCCAGCAGCGGAATCCCCGGGGAGCTGTTTTTT.

This chain uses TRBV12-3 or TRBV12-4 with TRBJ2-2; no definite D call. Trimming removed 5 bases at V and 15 bases at J, with 13 bases between. CDR3 length: 11 residues. CDR3 sequence: CASSPLRRVFF. CDR3 nucleotides: TGTGCCAGCAGTCCCCTTAGGAGAGTGTTTTTT.

The chain links TRBV7-6 to TRBJ2-3; D tentatively reads TRBD1 or TRBD2 (5 bases each). Trimming took 6 bases from V and 2 from J, leaving 15 bases between them. Germline CDR1 and CDR2: SGHVS and FNYEAQ. The CDR3 has 15 amino acids. CDR3 sequence reads: CASRPGTGPTDTQYF. Here the CDR3 DNA reads TGTGCCAGCAGACCTGGGACGGGGCCCACAGATACGCAGTATTTT.

In regard to this clonotype: A much bigger clone sits one base away, suggesting this may be a read error. This chain uses TRBV11-2 with TRBJ2-5; unclear D gene. The DNA end is more similar to TRBJ2-7, so the J call may be wrong. Germline lookup yields CDR1 SGHAT and CDR2 FQNNGV. The CDR3 sequence is 14 residues long. The DNA of the CDR3 is TGTGCCAGCAGCCCCCCAGTGGCAGGCTACGAGCAGTACTTC. Its translation: CASSPPVAGYEQYF.

To note about this clonotype: It may be a read error: a sequence one base away is much more abundant. The V and J genes are TRBV2 and TRBJ1-2; D remains unclear. The germline V gene has CDR1 SNHLY and CDR2 FYNNEI. The CDR3 runs to 14 residues. The CDR3 nucleotides are TGTTCCAGCAGAGTAGCCGGGAGAGTCTATGGCTACACCTTC. It translates to CSSRVAGRVYGYTF.

There are many counts of this clonotype. The rearrangement joins TRBV20-1 to TRBJ1-6, with 7 bases identical to TRBD1. Looked up from germline, CDR1 is DFQATT and CDR2 is SNEGSKA (reference sequence). This CDR3 is built from 14 residues. After removal of 6 bases from V and 4 bases from J, the junction contained 6 bases not matched to a gene. CDR3 region: CSAARQGYNSPLHF. CDR3 DNA: TGCAGTGCCGCCCGACAGGGATATAATTCACCCCTCCACTTT.

At least ten counts were recorded for this clonotype. The chain uses TRBV5-1 and TRBJ1-2, with no clear D. Germline values: CDR1 SGHRS, CDR2 YFSETQ. Trimming shortened V by 0 bases and J by 0 bases, and 9 bases separated the two germline ends. The CDR3 is 15 amino acids. For the CDR3, the DNA is TGCGCCAGCAGCTTGGGAAGGGTAGCTAACTATGGCTACACCTTC. Translated, it gives CASSLGRVANYGYTF. Full variable domain (rest looked up from reference TRBV5-1 and TRBJ1-2): KAGVTQTPRYLIKTRGQQVTLSCSPISGHRSVSWYQQTPGQGLQFLFEYFSETQRNKGNFPGRFSGRQFSNSRSEMNVSTLELGDSALYLCASSLGRVANYGYTFGSGTRLTVV.

The CDR3 coding sequence is TGTGCCATCGCGACAGGGGGGAGCACTGAAGCTTTCTTT. It codes for CAIATGGSTEAFF. The gene calls are TRBV10-3 and TRBJ1-1, with 9 bases identical to TRBD1. Germline V lookup: CDR1 ENHRY, CDR2 SYGVKD. CDR3 length: 13 amino acids. Trimming cost V 8 bases and J 4 bases; bases outside gene matches: 5.

The V and J genes are TRBV25-1 and TRBJ1-3; D is ambiguous. V gave up 6 bases and J gave up 0 bases, with 15 bases separating them. The CDR3 is 16 amino acids. Germline loops: CDR1 MGHDK, CDR2 SYGVNS. The CDR3 loop is CASSTGPGYSGNTIYF. The CDR3 DNA reads as TGTGCCAGCAGCACTGGCCCTGGCTACTCTGGAAACACCATATATTTT.

At least ten counts were recorded for this clonotype. This chain connects TRBV6-2 or TRBV6-3 to TRBJ2-5; D is possibly TRBD2 (6 bases). The length of the CDR3 is 12 residues. Trimming cost V 2 bases and J 9 bases, with 10 bases left between them. Germline V gene lookup returns CDR1 MNHEY and CDR2 SVGEGT. CDR3 residues: CASSYVSGAQYF. The DNA for the CDR3 is TGTGCCAGCAGTTACGTCTCGGGGGCCCAGTACTTC.

The chain joins TRBV14 to TRBJ1-6; D is ambiguous. The CDR3 is 16 residues long. Trimming took 4 bases from V and 3 from J, leaving 13 bases between them. Germline CDR1 reads SGHDN; CDR2 reads FVKESK. CDR3 loop: CASSLGPGNYNSPLHF. The CDR3 DNA is TGTGCCAGCAGCCTTGGGCCCGGGAACTATAATTCACCCCTCCACTTT. Full variable domain (missing parts from reference TRBV14 and TRBJ1-6): EAGVTQFPSHSVIEKGQTVTLRCDPISGHDNLYWYRRVMGKEIKFLLHFVKESKQDESGMPNNRFLAERTGGTYSTLKVQPAELEDSGVYFCASSLGPGNYNSPLHFGNGTRLTVT.

This clonotype was seen a few times. The chain's CDR3 is CASTIGSFWPYEQYF. DNA for the CDR3: TGTGCCAGCACCATAGGCTCCTTTTGGCCCTACGAGCAGTACTTC. The gene calls are TRBV6-2 or TRBV6-3 and TRBJ2-7; D ambiguous. The CDR3 length is 15 residues. Germline CDR1 reads MNHEY; CDR2 reads SVGEGT. The V end lost 7 bases, the J end lost 2 bases, and 18 bases lay between the germline ends.